This TCR beta chain originates from a study of T cells in tuberculosis. Study context: Samples predate treatment or fall within its first 7 days. Broader study findings: Smaller alpha distances in active tuberculosis partly reflected shorter CDR3-alpha lengths.

CDR3 size: 16 residues. Looked up from germline, CDR1 is SEHNR and CDR2 is FQNEAQ (reference sequence). With 3 bases removed from V and 2 bases from J, the gap between germline ends came to 11 bases. This clone was seen more than once but under ten times. Antigen: not known. Time point given: new active TB diagnosis, blood taken before or within 7 days of starting treatment. The assay was immunoSEQ multiplex PCR, and TCRdb's table has in-frame clones only and misses some. The data hold fewer than 40,000 clones, with around 88% observed a single time. This TCR derives from an adult with tuberculosis. The specimen was PBMCs, collected at tuberculosis diagnosis. The V call is TRBV7-9, the J call TRBJ1-6; D remains unclear. CDR3 DNA: TGTGCCAGCAGCTTCGGGGTGAGCCCCTATAATTCACCCCTCCACTTT. This gives the protein CASSFGVSPYNSPLHF.